This section outlines one TCR beta chain sequence together with its context. Antigen specificity is unknown. The sample is drawn from a study of T-cell reconstitution after alpha-beta-depleted transplantation in children. Study outcomes and limitations: Surviving recipient T cells and thymic progenitors produced the high day-60 TCRbeta diversity seen in some patients.

Preparation of the TCRbeta library involved a method that used unique molecular identifiers. MiXCR, run by TCRdb on the PCR reads, gives a single entry per CDR3 protein. The repertoire has a few hundred thousand distinct CDR3 sequences, about a sixth of them found once; the top ten carry around 30%. This CDR3 is built from 18 residues. Germline V gives CDR1 SGHRS, CDR2 YFSETQ. V lost 1 base, J lost 2 bases, and 12 bases stayed unmatched. The source is a boy under two years old who had a stem cell transplant for Wiskott-Aldrich syndrome, so the T cells may come from the graft donor. The chain combines TRBV5-1 with TRBJ2-5; 9 nucleotides match TRBD2. The sample consisted of PBMCs, mostly from graft donor cells, taken 360 days after TCRalphabeta/CD19-depleted stem cell transplant. This CDR3 is CASSLFLRASGEQETQYF. The CDR3 DNA follows: TGCGCCAGCAGCTTGTTTCTCCGGGCTAGCGGGGAACAAGAGACCCAGTACTTC.